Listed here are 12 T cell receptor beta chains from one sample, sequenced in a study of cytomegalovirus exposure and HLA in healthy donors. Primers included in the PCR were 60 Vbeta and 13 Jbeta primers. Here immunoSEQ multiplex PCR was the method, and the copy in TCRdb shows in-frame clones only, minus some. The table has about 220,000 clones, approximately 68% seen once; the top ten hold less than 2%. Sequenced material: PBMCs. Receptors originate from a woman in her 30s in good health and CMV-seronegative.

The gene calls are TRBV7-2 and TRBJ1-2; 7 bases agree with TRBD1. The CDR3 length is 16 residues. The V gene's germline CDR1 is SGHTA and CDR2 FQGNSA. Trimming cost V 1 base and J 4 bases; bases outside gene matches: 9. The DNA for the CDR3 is TGTGCCAGCAGCTTAGACCCCGGGACAGTTTTCTATGGCTACACCTTC. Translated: CASSLDPGTVFYGYTF.

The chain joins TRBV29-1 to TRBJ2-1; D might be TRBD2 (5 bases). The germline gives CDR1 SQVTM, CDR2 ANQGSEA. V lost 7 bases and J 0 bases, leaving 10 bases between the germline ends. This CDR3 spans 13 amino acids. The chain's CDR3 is CSGSRDSYNEQFF. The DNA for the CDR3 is TGCAGCGGAAGTCGGGACTCCTACAATGAGCAGTTCTTC.

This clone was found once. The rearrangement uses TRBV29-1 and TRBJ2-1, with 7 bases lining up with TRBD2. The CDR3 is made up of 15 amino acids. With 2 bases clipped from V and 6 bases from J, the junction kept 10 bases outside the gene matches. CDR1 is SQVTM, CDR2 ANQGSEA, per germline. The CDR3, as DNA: TGCAGCGTTGAAAACCGGGGACTACTCATCAATGAGCAGTTCTTC. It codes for CSVENRGLLINEQFF.

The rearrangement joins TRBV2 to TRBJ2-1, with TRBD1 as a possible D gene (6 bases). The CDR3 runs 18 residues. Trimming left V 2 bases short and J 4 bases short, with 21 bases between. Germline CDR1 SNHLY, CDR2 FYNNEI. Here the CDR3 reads CASSEYGLEARGYNEQFF. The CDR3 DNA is TGTGCCAGCAGTGAATACGGCTTGGAGGCAAGGGGGTACAATGAGCAGTTCTTC.

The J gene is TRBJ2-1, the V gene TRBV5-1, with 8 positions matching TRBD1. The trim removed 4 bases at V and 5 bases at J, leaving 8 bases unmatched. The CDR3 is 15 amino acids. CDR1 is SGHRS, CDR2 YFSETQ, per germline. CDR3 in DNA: TGCGCCAGCAGCAGGACAGGGCTCTATAACAATGAGCAGTTCTTC. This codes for CASSRTGLYNNEQFF.

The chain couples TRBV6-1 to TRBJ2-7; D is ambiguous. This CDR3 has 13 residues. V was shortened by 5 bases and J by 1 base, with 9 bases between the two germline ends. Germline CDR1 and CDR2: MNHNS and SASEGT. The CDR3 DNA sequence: TGTGCCAGCAGTTGGCAGGTATCCTACGAGCAGTACTTC. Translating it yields CASSWQVSYEQYF.

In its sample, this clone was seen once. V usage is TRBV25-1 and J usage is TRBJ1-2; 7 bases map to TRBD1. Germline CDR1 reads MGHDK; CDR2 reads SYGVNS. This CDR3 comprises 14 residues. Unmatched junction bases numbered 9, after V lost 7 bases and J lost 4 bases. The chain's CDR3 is CASTEGGGGYGYTF. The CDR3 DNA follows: TGTGCCAGCACCGAAGGAGGGGGCGGCTATGGCTACACCTTC.

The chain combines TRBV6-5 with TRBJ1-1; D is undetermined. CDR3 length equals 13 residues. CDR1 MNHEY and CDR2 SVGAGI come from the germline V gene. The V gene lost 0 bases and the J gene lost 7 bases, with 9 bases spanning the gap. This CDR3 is CASSYSSVFEAFF. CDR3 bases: TGTGCCAGCAGTTACTCCAGTGTATTTGAAGCTTTCTTT.

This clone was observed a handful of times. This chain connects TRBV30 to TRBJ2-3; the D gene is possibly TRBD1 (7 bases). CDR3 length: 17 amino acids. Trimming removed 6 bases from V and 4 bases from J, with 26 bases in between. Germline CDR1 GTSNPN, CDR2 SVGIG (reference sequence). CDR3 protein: CACTNRGLLLRADTQYF. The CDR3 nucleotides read TGTGCCTGCACTAACAGGGGACTGCTGTTGCGTGCAGATACGCAGTATTTT.

CDR3 sequence: CASSSGFLGTEAFF. The DNA for the CDR3 is TGTGCCAGCAGCTCAGGGTTCCTGGGGACTGAAGCTTTCTTT. This chain uses TRBV6-1 with TRBJ1-1, with TRBD1 as a possible D gene (5 bases). Looked up from germline, CDR1 is MNHNS and CDR2 is SASEGT. Trimming stripped 6 bases from V and 5 bases from J, with 16 bases between. The CDR3 contains 14 residues.

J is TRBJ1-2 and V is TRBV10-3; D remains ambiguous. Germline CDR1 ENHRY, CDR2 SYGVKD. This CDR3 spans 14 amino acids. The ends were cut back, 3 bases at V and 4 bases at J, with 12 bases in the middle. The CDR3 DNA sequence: TGTGCCATCAGTGAAGGCAGGATGAGCTATGGCTACACCTTC. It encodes CAISEGRMSYGYTF.

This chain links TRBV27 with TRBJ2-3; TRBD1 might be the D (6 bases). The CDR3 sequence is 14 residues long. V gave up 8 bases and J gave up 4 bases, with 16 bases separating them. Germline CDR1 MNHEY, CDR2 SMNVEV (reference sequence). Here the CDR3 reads CASRPYRDADTQYF. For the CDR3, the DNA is TGTGCCAGCCGACCATACAGGGACGCAGATACGCAGTATTTT.